The 15 T cell receptor beta chains below were found in one sample sequenced in a study of T cells in Graves' hyperthyroidism and ophthalmopathy. Amplification of TCR beta CDR3 regions used RNA as the template. With the HTBI primer set, the TCR CDR3 went through a first round of RT-PCR. TCRdb passed the multiplex PCR reads through MiXCR, listing each CDR3 protein once. The table shows some 510,000 distinct CDR3 sequences, with roughly 20% occurring only once. Sequencing was done on a sample of blood. The receptors were sampled from a man aged 18 to 29 with Graves' hyperthyroidism.

This clonotype was seen a handful of times. The V gene is TRBV28, the J gene TRBJ2-2; TRBD1 matches at 9 bases. The CDR3 spans 15 residues. With V trimmed by 6 bases and J by 5 bases, 7 bases remained unmatched. Germline CDR1 is MDHEN and CDR2 is SYDVKM. The CDR3 protein is CASSPGTGKTGELFF. In nucleotides, the CDR3 is TGTGCCAGCAGCCCCGGGACAGGGAAAACCGGGGAGCTGTTTTTT.

About this clonotype itself: The junction departs from germline at one end; a sequencing error may be responsible. The chain employs TRBV5-1 and TRBJ2-7; TRBD1 aligns across 7 bases. The CDR3 covers 13 residues. Germline V CDR1 and CDR2: SGHRS, YFSETQ. Written as DNA, the CDR3 is TGCGCCAGTTCGACAGGGCTGACCTACGAGCAGTGCTTC. It translates to CASSTGLTYEQCF.

This clonotype was seen a handful of times. The chain has TRBV11-2 and TRBJ1-1, with TRBD1 as a possible D gene (6 bases). V was shortened by 10 bases and J by 7 bases, with 13 bases between the two germline ends. The CDR3 sequence is 11 residues long. Looked up from germline, CDR1 is SGHAT and CDR2 is FQNNGV. CDR3 region: CATTGGSEAFF. In DNA form, the CDR3 reads TGTGCCACTACGGGGGGCAGTGAAGCTTTCTTT.

This clonotype appeared a few times. CDR3 coding DNA: TGTGCCAGCAGTCCCCGCCTTCGGCAGGGGTCCTATAATTCACCCCTCCACTTT. It translates to CASSPRLRQGSYNSPLHF. The chain is built from TRBV27 and TRBJ1-6; the D gene is possibly TRBD1 (6 bases). V lost 5 bases and J lost 1, with 18 bases in between. This CDR3 spans 18 amino acids. CDR1 and CDR2 from the germline V gene are MNHEY and SMNVEV (reference sequence).

This clonotype was seen at least ten times. The V and J genes are TRBV12-3 or TRBV12-4 and TRBJ1-2; 8 nucleotides line up with TRBD1. Trimming removed 6 bases from V and 7 bases from J; junction bases left unmatched: 7. The CDR3 covers 13 residues. The CDR3 nucleotides read TGTGCCAGCAGCTGGACTGACAGGGGTGGCTACACCTTC. It is translated as CASSWTDRGGYTF.

The V and J genes are TRBV6-5 and TRBJ2-5; 8 bases are a match to TRBD2. CDR1 and CDR2 from the germline V gene are MNHEY and SVGAGI. Trimming removed 0 bases from V and 2 bases from J; junction bases left unmatched: 8. The CDR3 totals 17 residues. For the CDR3, the DNA is TGTGCCAGCAGTTACTCGATGAGCGGGGGCGTACAAGAGACCCAGTACTTC. Amino acid sequence: CASSYSMSGGVQETQYF.

This clonotype has ten or more counts. The CDR3 region has the DNA TGTGCCACCAGCAGCGGACGGAGCTCTGGGGCCAACGTCCTGACTTTC. Protein product: CATSSGRSSGANVLTF. The chain joins TRBV15 to TRBJ2-6; D gene uncertain. Looked up from germline, CDR1 is LNHNV and CDR2 is YYDKDF (reference sequence). V lost 3 bases, J lost 0 bases, and 9 bases lay in between. The CDR3 length is 16 residues.

This clonotype has at least ten counts. DNA for the CDR3: TGTGCCTGGAGTGTAAAGGCCGGCTACACCTTC. This codes for CAWSVKAGYTF. The rearrangement links TRBV30 to TRBJ1-2; D is ambiguous. CDR1 GTSNPN and CDR2 SVGIG come from the germline V gene (reference sequence). This CDR3 has 11 amino acids. The ends were cut back, 0 bases at V and 8 bases at J, with 7 bases in the middle.

This clonotype showed up just a few times. The V and J genes are TRBV6-1 and TRBJ2-7; D is ambiguous. The CDR3 contains 14 residues. CDR1 MNHNS and CDR2 SASEGT come from the germline V gene. V lost 6 bases and J 0 bases, leaving 12 bases between the germline ends. The CDR3 loop reads CASRSPRGSYEQYF. The CDR3 nucleotides read TGTGCCAGCAGATCCCCCCGAGGCTCCTACGAGCAGTACTTC.

There are a few counts of this clonotype. The chain recombines TRBV5-8 with TRBJ2-7; TRBD1 aligns across 7 bases. From germline, CDR1 is SGHTS and CDR2 YDEGEE. The CDR3 totals 14 residues. The V segment lost 4 bases and the J segment 3 bases; nucleotides outside the gene matches: 7. The chain's CDR3 is CASSKPGQHYEQYF. The CDR3 bases are TGTGCCAGCAGCAAACCGGGACAGCACTACGAGCAGTACTTC.

This clonotype was detected many times. The rearrangement links TRBV13 to TRBJ2-5, with D perhaps given as TRBD1 or TRBD2 (5 bases each). Germline CDR1 PRHDT, CDR2 FYEKMQ (reference sequence). The CDR3 is made up of 17 amino acids. Trimming cost V 5 bases and J 5 bases, with 24 bases left between them. In DNA, the CDR3 is TGTGCCAGCAGCCCCAAAGGGGATGAGGGGATCTGGGAGACCCAGTACTTC. This encodes CASSPKGDEGIWETQYF.

There are a few counts of this clonotype. A read error may explain this, as a much larger clone is one base away. The chain employs TRBV12-3 or TRBV12-4 and TRBJ2-7; perhaps D is TRBD1 or TRBD2 (6 bases each). Trimming removed 2 bases from V and 2 bases from J, with 13 bases in between. This CDR3 region has 15 residues. The CDR3 sequence is CASSLKDGGPYEQYF. The CDR3, as DNA: TGTGCCAGCAGTTTAAAGGATGGGGGGCCCTACGAGCAGTACTTC.

Only a few counts were recorded for this clonotype. This rearrangement joins TRBV28 to TRBJ1-2, with a weak D call TRBD1 (5 bases). The CDR3 runs to 15 residues. The ends were cut back, 5 bases at V and 3 bases at J, with 16 bases in the middle. CDR1 MDHEN and CDR2 SYDVKM come from the germline V gene. Here the CDR3 reads CASSGSPIQDYGYTF. Here the CDR3 DNA reads TGTGCCAGCAGTGGGAGTCCTATACAGGACTATGGCTACACCTTC.

This clonotype came up many times. The gene calls are TRBV24-1 and TRBJ1-5; D may be TRBD1 (5 bases). Trimming left V 6 bases short and J 5 bases short, with 13 bases between. Germline-derived CDR1 and CDR2 are KGHDR and SFDVKD. The CDR3 has 14 amino acids. CDR3 nucleotide sequence: TGTGCCACCAGTCCTGGGGGAGTATATCAGCCCCAGCATTTT. It translates to CATSPGGVYQPQHF.

This clonotype was found many times. The chain employs TRBV29-1 and TRBJ2-7, with 8 bases fitting TRBD1. Germline V gives CDR1 SQVTM, CDR2 ANQGSEA. This CDR3 has 14 residues. J was trimmed by 0 bases and V by 4 bases; bases with no gene match: 5. The CDR3 spells CSVGGTGSSYEQYF. CDR3 sequence (DNA): TGCAGCGTTGGGGGGACAGGAAGCTCCTACGAGCAGTACTTC.